These 24 T cell receptor beta chains were sequenced from one sample in a study of blood T cell repertoires in COVID-19. The protocol was immunoSEQ multiplex PCR, while the TCRdb copy is restricted to in-frame clones and leaves out a portion. The sample includes some 350,000 clones, around 86% of them seen just once. The sequencing input was peripheral blood. The receptors shown here come from a woman aged 45-59 years with COVID-19, enrolled during active disease.

This chain connects TRBV15 to TRBJ2-3; D is unclear. CDR1 is LNHNV, CDR2 YYDKDF, per germline (reference sequence). The CDR3 loop spans 12 amino acids. The V and J ends lost 4 bases and 7 bases respectively, with 9 bases between them. DNA for the CDR3: TGTGCCACCAGCATTAGCTCAAATACGCAGTATTTT. This translates into CATSISSNTQYF.

CDR3 nucleotide sequence: TGTGCCAGCAACGACCGGGGGTCCTACAATGAGCAGTTCTTC. Translation gives CASNDRGSYNEQFF. The chain employs TRBV5-8 and TRBJ2-1; weak D call: TRBD2 (6 bases). CDR1 and CDR2 from the germline V gene are SGHTS and YDEGEE. V dropped 6 bases and J dropped 1 base, with 11 bases sitting between them. The length of the CDR3 is 14 residues.

The chain employs TRBV2 and TRBJ1-2, with 7 bases fitting TRBD1. CDR1 and CDR2 from the germline V gene are SNHLY and FYNNEI. CDR3 length: 14 residues. With V trimmed by 0 bases and J by 8 bases, 6 bases remained unmatched. The CDR3 here is CASSEALGGEGYTF. Here the CDR3 DNA reads TGTGCCAGCAGTGAAGCGCTAGGGGGCGAAGGCTACACCTTC.

The chain has TRBV5-6 and TRBJ1-1; 9 nucleotides line up with TRBD1. Trimming took 2 bases from V and 3 from J; bases not matched to a gene: 14. This CDR3 spans 18 amino acids. Germline assignment: CDR1 SGHDT and CDR2 YYEEEE. CDR3 DNA sequence: TGTGCCAGCAGCTTACCTAAAACCGGGACAGGGTTCTACACTGAAGCTTTCTTT. It specifies CASSLPKTGTGFYTEAFF.

The V and J genes are TRBV7-2 and TRBJ2-3; D is perhaps TRBD1 (5 bases). The V gene lost 5 bases and the J gene lost 2 bases, with 11 bases spanning the gap. The length of the CDR3 is 14 residues. Germline lookup yields CDR1 SGHTA and CDR2 FQGNSA. The CDR3 nucleotides are TGTGCCAGCAGCCCCCGACAGTTCACAGATACGCAGTATTTT. Translation gives CASSPRQFTDTQYF.

V usage is TRBV5-4 and J usage is TRBJ1-1; the match to TRBD1 covers 7 bases. With 3 bases clipped from V and 4 bases from J, the junction kept 9 bases outside the gene matches. CDR1 is SGHNT and CDR2 is YYREEE in the germline V gene (reference sequence). The CDR3 spans 15 residues. The CDR3 nucleotides read TGTGCCAGCAGCTGGGGGGCAGGGGGAAGCACTGAAGCTTTCTTT. Translated: CASSWGAGGSTEAFF.

This clone was recorded only once. The J gene is TRBJ2-3, the V gene TRBV4-1; 7 bases match TRBD2. The V gene end was trimmed by 1 base and the J gene end by 4 bases; junction bases not matched to a gene: 5. The CDR3 has 15 amino acids. Germline CDR1 and CDR2: MGHRA and YSYEKL. The CDR3 region has the DNA TGCGCCAGCAGCCAAGTTGCGGGAGATTCAGATACGCAGTATTTT. Amino acid sequence: CASSQVAGDSDTQYF.

The rearrangement uses TRBV5-1 and TRBJ1-1; no clear D gene. The V gene's germline CDR1 is SGHRS and CDR2 YFSETQ. This CDR3 has 15 amino acids. The V end was cut by 4 bases, the J end by 1 base, with 14 bases between. The CDR3 bases are TGCGCCAGCAGCCCCACAGCGGCACAGAACACTGAAGCTTTCTTT. It is translated as CASSPTAAQNTEAFF.

The rearrangement uses TRBV27 and TRBJ2-3; 11 nucleotides match TRBD1. The CDR3 extends over 20 amino acids. V lost 1 base and J lost 3; bases outside the gene matches: 15. The germline CDR1 and CDR2 sequences are MNHEY and SMNVEV (reference sequence). The CDR3 here is CASSLYSTPGQGEWTDTQYF. CDR3 DNA sequence: TGTGCCAGCAGTTTATACTCGACCCCGGGACAGGGGGAATGGACAGATACGCAGTATTTT.

The chain couples TRBV2 to TRBJ2-2; D gene uncertain. The ends were cut back, 3 bases at V and 7 bases at J, with 12 bases in the middle. The germline V gene has CDR1 SNHLY and CDR2 FYNNEI. The CDR3 spans 14 residues. CDR3 amino acids: CASSELDLGGELFF. The CDR3 DNA reads as TGTGCCAGCAGTGAGCTAGATTTGGGCGGGGAGCTGTTTTTT.

V gene TRBV5-1 combines with J gene TRBJ2-2, with a weak D call TRBD2 (6 bases). V was shortened by 7 bases and J by 5 bases, with 24 bases between the two germline ends. This CDR3 contains 17 residues. Germline lookup yields CDR1 SGHRS and CDR2 YFSETQ. CDR3 region: CASGFYGMARGTGELFF. In DNA form, the CDR3 reads TGCGCCAGCGGGTTTTACGGGATGGCCCGGGGGACCGGGGAGCTGTTTTTT.

V is TRBV5-1 and J is TRBJ2-5, with TRBD2 matching 9 bases. CDR3 length: 16 amino acids. Germline loops: CDR1 SGHRS, CDR2 YFSETQ. Germline trimming cut 0 bases from V and 2 bases from J; bases unmatched to any gene: 5. The CDR3: CASSLGPSGVQETQYF. The CDR3 DNA reads as TGCGCCAGCAGCTTGGGGCCTAGCGGGGTTCAAGAGACCCAGTACTTC.

The chain uses TRBV10-3 and TRBJ2-1, with 7 bases matching TRBD1. The trim removed 11 bases at V and 3 bases at J, leaving 10 bases unmatched. Germline CDR1 ENHRY, CDR2 SYGVKD. The CDR3 covers 14 residues. The CDR3 nucleotides read TGTGCCTCGCGTAAGGGGGCCGACTACAATGAGCAGTTCTTC. Its translation is CASRKGADYNEQFF.

The chain has TRBV19 and TRBJ1-2; 12 nucleotides match TRBD1. The CDR3 has 19 amino acids. The junction had 12 bases not matched to a gene; V was cut back by 4 bases and J by 0 bases. Germline V lookup: CDR1 LNHDA, CDR2 SQIVND (reference sequence). The CDR3 loop is CASSTPAGTGGPANYGYTF. The CDR3 coding sequence is TGTGCCAGTAGTACGCCGGCCGGGACAGGGGGCCCCGCTAACTATGGCTACACCTTC. The complete variable domain, with remaining parts taken from reference TRBV19 and TRBJ1-2, reads DGGITQSPKYLFRKEGQNVTLSCEQNLNHDAMYWYRQDPGQGLRLIYYSQIVNDFQKGDIAEGYSVSREKKESFPLTVTSAQKNPTAFYLCASSTPAGTGGPANYGYTFGSGTRLTVV.

The V gene is TRBV21-1, the J gene TRBJ2-7; TRBD2, the table's D call, lacks a check against the DNA. TRBV21-1 counts as a pseudogene. The CDR3 totals 17 residues. The CDR3, as DNA: TGTGCCAGCAGCAAAGCGGAGAGTAGCGGGAGAATATACGAGCAGTACTTC. As protein: CASSKAESSGRIYEQYF.

The genes are TRBV7-9 and TRBJ2-3; D perhaps matches TRBD1 (5 bases). The V gene lost 4 bases and the J gene lost 5 bases, with 13 bases spanning the gap. The CDR3 is 14 amino acids. Germline V gene data show CDR1 as SEHNR and CDR2 as FQNEAQ (reference sequence). The DNA for the CDR3 is TGTGCCAGCAGCTCCCAGGGTATTGTAGATACGCAGTATTTT. Amino acid sequence: CASSSQGIVDTQYF. The whole variable domain, filled in from reference TRBV7-9 and TRBJ2-3, reads DTGVSQNPRHKITKRGQNVTFRCDPISEHNRLYWYRQTLGQGPEFLTYFQNEAQLEKSRLLSDRFSAERPKGSFSTLEIQRTEQGDSAMYLCASSSQGIVDTQYFGPGTRLTVL.

CDR3 bases: TGCGCCAGCAGCCAAGATGGACTAGCGGATTTCTACGAGCAGTACTTC. Amino acids: CASSQDGLADFYEQYF. The chain has TRBV4-3 and TRBJ2-7, with 10 bases that match TRBD2. Germline V gene lookup returns CDR1 LGHNA and CDR2 YSLEER. This CDR3 region has 16 residues. V trimming: 0 bases; J trimming: 3 bases; junction bases outside the gene matches: 5.

The chain joins TRBV27 to TRBJ1-5; 8 bases match TRBD1. Trimming cost V 0 bases and J 4 bases; bases outside gene matches: 5. The CDR3 is 16 residues long. Germline values: CDR1 MNHEY, CDR2 SMNVEV (reference sequence). The CDR3 loop is CASSLSGQGANQPQHF. In nucleotides, the CDR3 is TGTGCCAGCAGTTTATCGGGCCAGGGGGCAAATCAGCCCCAGCATTTT.

The chain has TRBV6-4 and TRBJ2-1; 7 bases are shared with TRBD2. There are 16 residues in the CDR3. Per germline, CDR1 MRHNA and CDR2 SNTAGT. Trimming at V came to 2 bases and at J to 1 base, leaving 5 bases not matched to a gene. The CDR3 DNA is TGTGCCAGCAGTGACCCGACTAGCCGGTCCTACAATGAGCAGTTCTTC. Its protein is CASSDPTSRSYNEQFF.

The chain employs TRBV24-1 and TRBJ2-1; TRBD2 aligns across 11 bases. The V segment lost 2 bases and the J segment 1 base; nucleotides outside the gene matches: 3. The CDR3 loop spans 17 amino acids. The germline V gene encodes CDR1 KGHDR and CDR2 SFDVKD. In nucleotides, the CDR3 is TGTGCCACCAGTGATTCCGGGACTAGCGGTTCCTACAATGAGCAGTTCTTC. Residues: CATSDSGTSGSYNEQFF.

The V gene is TRBV9, the J gene TRBJ2-1; the match to TRBD2 covers 10 bases. The V gene's germline CDR1 is SGDLS and CDR2 YYNGEE. Unmatched junction bases numbered 4, after V lost 1 base and J lost 6 bases. The CDR3 runs to 15 residues. CDR3 protein: CASSVTSGNFNEQFF. The CDR3 bases are TGTGCCAGCAGCGTAACTAGCGGGAACTTCAATGAGCAGTTCTTC.

This chain links TRBV7-2 with TRBJ2-7, with D hard to call. The CDR3 contains 11 residues. V was clipped by 7 bases and J by 1 base, with 5 bases between them. Germline-derived CDR1 and CDR2 are SGHTA and FQGNSA. CDR3 protein: CASTRSYEQYF. CDR3 DNA sequence: TGTGCCAGCACCCGGTCCTACGAGCAGTACTTC.

V and J are TRBV5-4 and TRBJ1-6; 8 bases map to TRBD1. Trimming removed 6 bases from V and 1 base from J; junction bases left unmatched: 9. From germline, CDR1 is SGHNT and CDR2 YYREEE (reference sequence). The CDR3 has 17 amino acids. Written as DNA, the CDR3 is TGTGCCAGCACCAACAACCAGGGGGCTTCCTATAATTCACCCCTCCACTTT. This translates into CASTNNQGASYNSPLHF.

The chain combines TRBV9 with TRBJ2-1; D might be TRBD2 (6 bases). This CDR3 region has 17 residues. Germline lookup yields CDR1 SGDLS and CDR2 YYNGEE. The V end was cut by 0 bases, the J end by 8 bases, with 21 bases between. CDR3 sequence reads: CASSVVLRGSPRDEQFF. CDR3 nucleotides: TGTGCCAGCAGCGTAGTCTTGCGGGGCTCCCCTCGGGATGAGCAGTTCTTC.